This record looks at one T cell receptor (beta chain) sequence and its context. The antigen is undetermined. The germline gene is not matched at one end of the junction; a read error may be the cause. This specimen comes from a study of cytomegalovirus exposure and HLA in healthy donors. 13 Jbeta primers and 60 Vbeta primers were used for the PCR. In the study's own analysis: Unique TCR beta chains numbered 80 million to 95 million in a later analysis, with around 10 million shared. Libraries were prepared by immunoSEQ multiplex PCR; TCRdb keeps only in-frame clonotypes and omits some of them. The V and J calls and clone size are taken from that table; D and trimming were inferred from the DNA. The sample includes over 150,000 clones, 75% to 85% seen only once; the top ten take roughly 13%. Points from the study as a whole: Sequencing likely generated an artifact that appeared as a cluster of highly shared sequence variants.

Material for sequencing was PBMCs. The TCR comes from a woman in her fifties or sixties in good health and CMV-seronegative.

CDR3 sequence (DNA): TGTTCCAGCACCCTTGACGAGGGACAGCCCCAGCATTTT. Its translation: CSSTLDEGQPQHF. The genes are TRBV7-9 and TRBJ1-5; D gene ambiguous. Looked up from germline, CDR1 is SEHNR and CDR2 is FQNEAQ (reference sequence). The CDR3 is 13 residues long.